This passage covers 17 T cell receptor beta chains from one sample sequenced in a study of coeliac disease. Profiling relied on immunoSEQ multiplex PCR, and the TCRdb table lists in-frame clones only, not all of them. The table has over 5,500 clones, roughly 70% seen once. Sequencing used lamina propria lymphocytes from the gut. The receptors originated from a man aged 50 to 59 with active celiac disease.

This clone was counted only a few times. The chain combines TRBV5-1 with TRBJ2-5; the D is unclear. CDR1 and CDR2 from the germline V gene are SGHRS and YFSETQ. The CDR3 sequence is 16 residues long. V lost 0 bases and J 3 bases, leaving 15 bases between the germline ends. The CDR3 sequence: CASSLVGQANKETQYF. In nucleotides, the CDR3 is TGCGCCAGCAGCTTGGTCGGCCAGGCTAATAAAGAGACCCAGTACTTC.

The table lists this clone with a few counts. This rearrangement joins TRBV7-9 to TRBJ2-1, with D tentatively TRBD1 (5 bases). From germline, CDR1 is SEHNR and CDR2 FQNEAQ (reference sequence). With 8 bases removed from V and 2 bases from J, the gap between germline ends came to 10 bases. This CDR3 spans 13 amino acids. The CDR3 protein is CASQDIAYNEQFF. DNA of the CDR3: TGTGCCAGCCAGGACATCGCCTACAATGAGCAGTTCTTC. Together with reference TRBV7-9 and TRBJ2-1, the CDR3 gives the full variable domain: DTGVSQNPRHKITKRGQNVTFRCDPISEHNRLYWYRQTLGQGPEFLTYFQNEAQLEKSRLLSDRFSAERPKGSFSTLEIQRTEQGDSAMYLCASQDIAYNEQFFGPGTRLTVL.

This rearrangement joins TRBV2 to TRBJ1-3, with 7 nucleotides matching TRBD1. Germline V gives CDR1 SNHLY, CDR2 FYNNEI. The CDR3 runs to 15 residues. Trimming removed 5 bases from V and 0 bases from J; junction bases left unmatched: 4. The CDR3 region is CASSPDRTSGNTIYF. DNA for the CDR3: TGTGCCAGCAGTCCGGACAGGACCTCTGGAAACACCATATATTTT.

The V and J genes are TRBV4-2 and TRBJ2-1; possibly TRBD1 for D (6 bases). CDR1 and CDR2 from the germline V gene are LGHNA and YNFKEQ. CDR3 length: 14 residues. Trimming took 4 bases from V and 5 from J, leaving 12 bases between them. CDR3 in amino acids: CASSPQQGNNEQFF. The CDR3 DNA sequence: TGTGCCAGCAGCCCGCAACAGGGAAACAATGAGCAGTTCTTC.

The V call is TRBV10-1, the J call TRBJ2-5, with 11 bases aligning to TRBD2. The CDR3 contains 14 residues. Germline V lookup: CDR1 WNHNN, CDR2 SYGVQD (reference sequence). The trim removed 4 bases at V and 4 bases at J, leaving 2 bases unmatched. The CDR3 region has the DNA TGCGCCAGCAGTGCTAGCGGGAGGAGAGAGACCCAGTACTTC. It is translated as CASSASGRRETQYF.

The chain couples TRBV2 to TRBJ2-5; TRBD2 matches at 9 bases. The junction had 4 bases not matched to a gene; V was cut back by 4 bases and J by 1 base. CDR1 is SNHLY and CDR2 is FYNNEI in the germline V gene. The CDR3 sequence is 15 residues long. The CDR3 DNA sequence: TGTGCCAGCAGTGCACCTAGCGGGGCCCAAGAGACCCAGTACTTC. Translated, it gives CASSAPSGAQETQYF. The variable domain in full, completed from reference TRBV2 and TRBJ2-5, reads EPEVTQTPSHQVTQMGQEVILRCVPISNHLYFYWYRQILGQKVEFLVSFYNNEISEKSEIFDDQFSVERPDGSNFTLKIRSTKLEDSAMYFCASSAPSGAQETQYFGPGTRLLVL.

The CDR3: CASIGTSGGTNTQYF. The CDR3 DNA sequence: TGTGCCAGTATAGGGACTAGCGGGGGTACAAATACGCAGTATTTT. This chain connects TRBV19 to TRBJ2-3, with 14 bases that match TRBD2. From germline, CDR1 is LNHDA and CDR2 SQIVND (reference sequence). The junction had 7 bases not matched to a gene; V was cut back by 7 bases and J by 7 bases. The CDR3 totals 15 residues.

This clone showed up just once. The chain recombines TRBV30 with TRBJ1-5; the D gene is possibly TRBD1 (5 bases). The germline V gene encodes CDR1 GTSNPN and CDR2 SVGIG (reference sequence). V was shortened by 4 bases and J by 0 bases, with 13 bases between the two germline ends. This CDR3 is built from 15 residues. CDR3 bases: TGTGCCTGGACCGCCGGGGGGGTTAGCAATCAGCCCCAGCATTTT. As protein: CAWTAGGVSNQPQHF.

By frequency in the sample, this clone is medium-sized (0.01 to 0.1%). V is TRBV9 and J is TRBJ1-1; 10 bases map to TRBD1. V was clipped by 4 bases and J by 2 bases; unmatched bases: 11. There are 17 residues in the CDR3. Germline V gene data show CDR1 as SGDLS and CDR2 as YYNGEE. The CDR3 bases are TGTGCCAGCAGCACCTCGTCCGGGACAGGGGAAAACACTGAAGCTTTCTTT. Amino acids: CASSTSSGTGENTEAFF. The variable domain in full, with the rest retrieved from reference TRBV9 and TRBJ1-1, is DSGVTQTPKHLITATGQRVTLRCSPRSGDLSVYWYQQSLDQGLQFLIQYYNGEERAKGNILERFSAQQFPDLHSELNLSSLELGDSALYFCASSTSSGTGENTEAFFGQGTRLTVV.

This clone was seen a handful of times. This chain joins TRBV15 and TRBJ1-3; D might be TRBD1 (6 bases). Germline loops: CDR1 LNHNV, CDR2 YYDKDF (reference sequence). This CDR3 comprises 13 residues. With 8 bases removed from V and 2 bases from J, the gap between germline ends came to 10 bases. CDR3: CATGGGAGNTIYF. The CDR3 DNA reads as TGTGCCACCGGAGGGGGGGCTGGAAACACCATATATTTT. Supplemented by reference TRBV15 and TRBJ1-3, the full variable domain reads DAMVIQNPRYQVTQFGKPVTLSCSQTLNHNVMYWYQQKSSQAPKLLFHYYDKDFNNEADTPDNFQSRRPNTSFCFLDIRSPGLGDTAMYLCATGGGAGNTIYFGEGSWLTVV.

This clone was seen more than once but under ten times. The rearrangement joins TRBV6-4 to TRBJ2-3; 11 nucleotides agree with TRBD2. After removal of 6 bases from V and 2 bases from J, the junction contained 10 bases not matched to a gene. CDR1 MRHNA and CDR2 SNTAGT come from the germline V gene. There are 17 residues in the CDR3. Here the CDR3 DNA reads TGTGCCAGCAGAGCGGGGACTAGCGGAGGGTTCACAGATACGCAGTATTTT. This encodes CASRAGTSGGFTDTQYF.

The rearrangement links TRBV7-9 to TRBJ2-7; the D gene is possibly TRBD1 (6 bases). CDR1 and CDR2 from the germline V gene are SEHNR and FQNEAQ (reference sequence). With 6 bases removed from V and 1 base from J, the gap between germline ends came to 16 bases. This CDR3 region has 15 residues. The CDR3 nucleotides are TGTGCCAGCAGTCTCGACGCCGGGACATCCTACGAGCAGTACGTC. This gives the protein CASSLDAGTSYEQYV.

This chain uses TRBV4-3 with TRBJ1-2; unclear D gene. This CDR3 comprises 16 residues. Trimming shortened V by 1 base and J by 4 bases, and 16 bases separated the two germline ends. The V gene's germline CDR1 is LGHNA and CDR2 YSLEER. The DNA for the CDR3 is TGCGCCAGCAGCCAAGGAGGTGAACTTTCGGCCTATGGCTACACCTTC. Amino acid sequence: CASSQGGELSAYGYTF.

The chain carries TRBV11-2 and TRBJ2-2; TRBD1 agrees at 10 bases. The V gene end was trimmed by 1 base and the J gene end by 2 bases; junction bases not matched to a gene: 7. CDR3 length: 18 amino acids. Looked up from germline, CDR1 is SGHAT and CDR2 is FQNNGV. The CDR3 DNA follows: TGTGCCAGCAGCTTAGGATTCCGGACAGGGGGTAACACCGGGGAGCTGTTTTTT. It encodes CASSLGFRTGGNTGELFF.

The chain recombines TRBV6-5 with TRBJ2-7, with TRBD1 matching over 9 bases. V dropped 5 bases and J dropped 6; count of bases not matched to a gene: 8. Germline CDR1 reads MNHEY; CDR2 reads SVGAGI. The CDR3 covers 14 residues. CDR3 region: CASSLLDRGIEQYF. CDR3 nucleotides: TGTGCCAGCAGTCTCCTCGACAGGGGGATCGAGCAGTACTTC.

The CDR3 loop is CASRLQGGYTGELFF. The CDR3 DNA is TGTGCCAGCAGATTACAGGGGGGATACACCGGGGAGCTGTTTTTT. The chain joins TRBV7-2 to TRBJ2-2; 8 nucleotides match TRBD1. The CDR3 has 15 amino acids. V lost 6 bases, J lost 3 bases, and 6 bases stayed unmatched. The germline gives CDR1 SGHTA, CDR2 FQGNSA. The whole variable domain, filled in from reference TRBV7-2 and TRBJ2-2, reads GAGVSQSPSNKVTEKGKDVELRCDPISGHTALYWYRQSLGQGLEFLIYFQGNSAPDKSGLPSDRFSAERTGGSVSTLTIQRTQQEDSAVYLCASRLQGGYTGELFFGEGSRLTVL.

This chain's CDR3 is CASRGLAGPQETQYF. The CDR3 DNA follows: TGTGCCAGCAGAGGACTAGCGGGGCCCCAAGAGACCCAGTACTTC. The chain has TRBV6-1 and TRBJ2-5, with TRBD2 matching over 12 bases. Looked up from germline, CDR1 is MNHNS and CDR2 is SASEGT. V lost 6 bases and J lost 1; bases outside the gene matches: 3. The CDR3 runs 15 residues.